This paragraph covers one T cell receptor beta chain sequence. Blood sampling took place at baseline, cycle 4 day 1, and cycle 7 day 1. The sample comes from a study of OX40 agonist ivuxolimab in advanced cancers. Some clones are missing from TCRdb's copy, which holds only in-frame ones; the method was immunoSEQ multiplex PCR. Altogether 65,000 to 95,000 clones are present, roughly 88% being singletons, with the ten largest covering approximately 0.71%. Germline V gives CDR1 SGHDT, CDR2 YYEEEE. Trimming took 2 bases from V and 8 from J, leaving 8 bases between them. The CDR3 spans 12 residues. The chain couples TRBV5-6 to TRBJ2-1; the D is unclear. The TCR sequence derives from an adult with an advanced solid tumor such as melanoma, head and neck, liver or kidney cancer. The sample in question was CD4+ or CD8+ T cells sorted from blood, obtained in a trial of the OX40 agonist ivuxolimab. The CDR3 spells CASSLSIYEQFF. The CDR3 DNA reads TGTGCCAGCAGCTTATCTATCTATGAGCAGTTCTTC.